These 8 T cell receptor beta chains were all obtained from the same sample, sequenced in a study of cytotoxic CD8 clonotypes in ibrutinib-treated CLL. Sequenced by immunoSEQ multiplex PCR; TCRdb stores in-frame clones only, minus some. The sample includes 52,000 or so clones, less than 90% of them seen just once. The sequenced sample was PBMCs, obtained after 24 months of ibrutinib treatment. These receptors were collected from a human donor with chronic lymphocytic leukemia.

The V gene is TRBV7-6, the J gene TRBJ1-4; 10 positions match TRBD1. J lost 7 bases, V lost 5 bases, and 7 bases had no gene match. Germline V gene lookup returns CDR1 SGHVS and CDR2 FNYEAQ. The CDR3 has 15 amino acids. The CDR3 nucleotides read TGTGCCAGCAGCCCTACGACAGGGGGCCCTGAAAAACTGTTTTTT. Its protein product is CASSPTTGGPEKLFF. Using reference TRBV7-6 and TRBJ1-4 for the parts outside the CDR3, the full variable domain is GAGVSQSPRYKVTKRGQDVALRCDPISGHVSLYWYRQALGQGPEFLTYFNYEAQQDKSGLPNDRFSAERPEGSISTLTIQRTEQRDSAMYRCASSPTTGGPEKLFFGSGTQLSVL.

The chain joins TRBV2 to TRBJ1-2, with D uncertain. V was cut by 3 bases and J by 6 bases, with 14 bases left in between. Germline V gene lookup returns CDR1 SNHLY and CDR2 FYNNEI. The CDR3 has 14 residues. The CDR3 DNA reads as TGTGCCAGCAGTGATTTGCGGAATCGGGATGGCTACACCTTC. Protein sequence: CASSDLRNRDGYTF. Using reference TRBV2 and TRBJ1-2 for the parts outside the CDR3, the full variable domain is EPEVTQTPSHQVTQMGQEVILRCVPISNHLYFYWYRQILGQKVEFLVSFYNNEISEKSEIFDDQFSVERPDGSNFTLKIRSTKLEDSAMYFCASSDLRNRDGYTFGSGTRLTVV.

The V and J genes are TRBV28 and TRBJ1-2; 8 bases agree with TRBD1. CDR3 size: 16 residues. Looked up from germline, CDR1 is MDHEN and CDR2 is SYDVKM. The V and J ends lost 3 bases and 0 bases, in that order; junction bases with no gene match: 6. CDR3 region: CASSFVGTGSNYGYTF. CDR3 nucleotides: TGTGCCAGCAGTTTTGTAGGGACAGGCTCTAACTATGGCTACACCTTC.

This sequence joins TRBV28 and TRBJ1-2; no clear D. Germline V CDR1 and CDR2: MDHEN, SYDVKM. V lost 7 bases and J lost 5, with 11 bases in between. The CDR3 extends over 12 amino acids. CDR3 amino acids: CASTGRGYGYTF. DNA for the CDR3: TGTGCCAGCACCGGCAGAGGTTATGGCTACACCTTC.

This sequence joins TRBV30 and TRBJ2-2; 8 nucleotides line up with TRBD2. The V gene's germline CDR1 is GTSNPN and CDR2 SVGIG (reference sequence). This CDR3 contains 20 residues. Trimming took 0 bases from V and 7 from J; bases not matched to a gene: 22. For the CDR3, the DNA is TGTGCCTGGAGTGTTATTGGGACTAGTTTTTCCCCCTCGGATTTCGGGGAGCTGTTTTTT. Translating gives CAWSVIGTSFSPSDFGELFF.

The genes are TRBV29-1 and TRBJ1-4, with TRBD1 matching over 8 bases. The CDR3 is 12 residues long. The V gene end was trimmed by 7 bases and the J gene end by 5 bases; junction bases not matched to a gene: 3. Germline-derived CDR1 and CDR2 are SQVTM and ANQGSEA. CDR3 region: CSAGTGNEKLFF. The CDR3 DNA reads TGCAGCGCAGGGACAGGAAATGAAAAACTGTTTTTT.

V usage is TRBV7-6 and J usage is TRBJ1-5; D uncertain. V was shortened by 1 base and J by 6 bases, with 13 bases between the two germline ends. There are 15 residues in the CDR3. The germline V gene encodes CDR1 SGHVS and CDR2 FNYEAQ. CDR3 sequence reads: CASSLETGHGQPQHF. The CDR3 bases are TGTGCCAGCAGCTTAGAGACGGGTCACGGTCAGCCCCAGCATTTT. The full variable domain, with the rest looked up from reference TRBV7-6 and TRBJ1-5, is GAGVSQSPRYKVTKRGQDVALRCDPISGHVSLYWYRQALGQGPEFLTYFNYEAQQDKSGLPNDRFSAERPEGSISTLTIQRTEQRDSAMYRCASSLETGHGQPQHFGDGTRLSIL.

The J gene is TRBJ1-5, the V gene TRBV15; D remains unclear. V lost 0 bases and J 7 bases, leaving 7 bases between the germline ends. The CDR3 has 13 residues. Germline-derived CDR1 and CDR2 are LNHNV and YYDKDF (reference sequence). The CDR3 DNA sequence: TGTGCCACCAGCAGAGATTTTGACCAGCCCCAGCATTTT. Translating it yields CATSRDFDQPQHF.